These T cell receptor beta chains were read from a single sample in a study of T-cell reconstitution after alpha-beta-depleted transplantation in children. TCRdb reprocessed the PCR reads with MiXCR, giving one entry per CDR3 protein. Counted here are about 640,000 distinct CDR3 sequences, under 15% occurring once; the ten biggest clones make up about 2%. The starting material was PBMCs, mostly from graft donor cells, obtained 360 days after TCRalphabeta/CD19-depleted stem cell transplant. Source of these receptors: a male patient younger than 18 who had a stem cell transplant for acute myeloid leukemia, so the T cells may come from the graft donor. CDR3s include the opening cysteine and the closing phenylalanine or tryptophan. A D gene is named only where the DNA matches it firmly. Size tells how often a clone was seen (once, few, many) or the class of an expanded clone, and some rows leave it out.

CDR3 protein	CDR3 DNA	clone size	V gene	J gene	D gene
CASSFGDRANIQYF	TGTGCCAGCAGTTTTGGCGACAGGGCTAACATTCAGTACTTC	.	TRBV12-3/TRBV12-4	TRBJ2-4	TRBD1
CASSLVGHAGEQYF	TGTGCCAGCAGTTTAGTGGGACACGCCGGCGAGCAGTACTTC	many	TRBV28	TRBJ2-7	.
CASSLASGLLGEQFF	TGTGCCAGCAGCTTAGCTTCGGGACTCCTAGGTGAGCAGTTCTTC	.	TRBV11-1	TRBJ2-1	.
CASSVGQGAFIPYEQYF	TGTGCCAGCAGCGTCGGACAGGGGGCCTTTATACCCTACGAGCAGTACTTC	many	TRBV9	TRBJ2-7	TRBD1
CASSSRQGGSYEQYF	TGTGCCAGCAGTTCGAGGCAGGGGGGATCCTACGAGCAGTACTTC	few	TRBV28	TRBJ2-7	.
CASSLNQGYEQYF	TGTGCCAGCAGCTTAAATCAGGGCTACGAGCAGTACTTC	.	TRBV7-3	TRBJ2-7	.
CASSLVSGLSRETQYF	TGTGCCAGCAGCTTAGTGTCAGGCCTATCCAGGGAGACCCAGTACTTC	.	TRBV7-9	TRBJ2-5	.
CSAREGTISEAKNIQYF	TGCAGTGCTAGAGAGGGGACTATCTCTGAGGCCAAAAACATTCAGTACTTC	many	TRBV20-1	TRBJ2-4	TRBD2
CASSPHRAGELFF	TGTGCCAGCAGTCCTCACCGCGCCGGGGAGCTGTTTTTT	.	TRBV9	TRBJ2-2	.
CASTLSWRATQETQYF	TGTGCCAGCACTCTTTCGTGGAGAGCCACCCAAGAGACCCAGTACTTC	.	TRBV6-2/TRBV6-3	TRBJ2-5	.
CSASTGVTYEQYF	TGCAGTGCTTCGACAGGGGTGACCTACGAGCAGTACTTC	many	TRBV20-1	TRBJ2-7	TRBD1
CSARPGQGAAYEQYF	TGCAGTGCTAGACCGGGACAGGGGGCGGCGTACGAGCAGTACTTC	.	TRBV20-1	TRBJ2-7	TRBD1
CASSFGVHEQFF	TGTGCCAGCAGCTTCGGAGTCCATGAGCAGTTCTTC	.	TRBV7-3	TRBJ2-1	.
CASSWGGAATGELFF	TGTGCCAGCAGCTGGGGGGGAGCCGCCACCGGGGAGCTGTTTTTT	few	TRBV6-2/TRBV6-3	TRBJ2-2	TRBD2
CASSLAKTRDTEAFF	TGTGCCAGCAGTTTAGCGAAGACGAGGGACACTGAAGCTTTCTTT	few	TRBV12-3/TRBV12-4	TRBJ1-1	.
CASSLALLAGTEAFF	TGCGCCAGCAGCTTGGCCTTATTAGCGGGCACTGAAGCTTTCTTT	few	TRBV5-1	TRBJ1-1	.
CASSLGTGGESTDTQYF	TGTGCCAGCAGTTTGGGGACAGGGGGAGAGTCCACAGATACGCAGTATTTT	many	TRBV28	TRBJ2-3	TRBD1
CASTFPIGRNTGELFF	TGTGCCAGCACCTTCCCCATAGGGAGGAACACCGGGGAGCTGTTTTTT	few	TRBV28	TRBJ2-2	.
CASSEEGGTLPLHF	TGTGCCAGCAGTGAAGAAGGGGGCACTTTACCCCTCCACTTT	few	TRBV6-1	TRBJ1-6	TRBD1
CASSRGIAVGTDTQYF	TGTGCCAGCAGTCGCGGGATTGCGGTGGGCACAGATACGCAGTATTTT	once	TRBV6-1	TRBJ2-3	.
CASSLGLGSNTGELFF	TGCGCCAGCAGCTTGGGACTAGGCTCGAACACCGGGGAGCTGTTTTTT	.	TRBV5-1	TRBJ2-2	.
CAFCFWIWEGQIYYEQYF	TGTGCCTTCTGTTTTTGGATATGGGAGGGACAGATCTATTACGAGCAGTACTTC	.	TRBV2	TRBJ2-7	.
CASSGGASGSYEQYF	TGTGCCAGCAGTGGAGGGGCTAGCGGCTCCTACGAGCAGTACTTC	few	TRBV12-3/TRBV12-4	TRBJ2-7	TRBD2
CASSPRQGQEQYF	TGTGCCAGCAGCCCCCGGCAGGGGCAGGAGCAGTACTTC	.	TRBV7-9	TRBJ2-7	.
CASRYRDSGNTIYF	TGTGCCAGCAGGTACAGGGACTCTGGAAACACCATATATTTT	many	TRBV28	TRBJ1-3	.
CASSSASGSSYEQYF	TGTGCCAGCAGCAGTGCTAGCGGGAGCTCCTACGAGCAGTACTTC	.	TRBV9	TRBJ2-7	TRBD2
CASSTWTSGSVNEQFF	TGTGCCAGTAGTACATGGACTAGCGGGAGCGTAAATGAGCAGTTCTTC	.	TRBV19	TRBJ2-1	TRBD2
CASRGQGSYEQYF	TGTGCCAGCAGGGGACAGGGCTCCTACGAGCAGTACTTC	many	TRBV28	TRBJ2-7	TRBD1
CASSKAEGTSEEQFF	TGTGCCAGCAGCAAAGCGGAGGGGACTAGCGAGGAGCAGTTCTTC	many	TRBV21-1	TRBJ2-1	.
CASSQGAGTGGETQYF	TGCGCCAGCAGCCAAGGAGCTGGGACAGGGGGGGAGACCCAGTACTTC	few	TRBV4-3	TRBJ2-5	TRBD1
CASSATSGSSDTQYF	TGTGCCAGCAGCGCGACTAGCGGGAGCTCAGATACGCAGTATTTT	many	TRBV7-3	TRBJ2-3	TRBD2
CSAKFGPDTQYF	TGCAGTGCTAAATTCGGCCCAGATACGCAGTATTTT	.	TRBV20-1	TRBJ2-3	.
CSVEVSGMNTGELFF	TGCAGCGTTGAAGTAAGCGGGATGAACACCGGGGAGCTGTTTTTT	many	TRBV29-1	TRBJ2-2	TRBD2
CASSLAGQLPGEQFF	TGTGCCAGCAGCTTAGCCGGGCAGCTACCGGGGGAGCAGTTCTTC	few	TRBV7-9	TRBJ2-1	.
CASSLVGGTANEQYF	TGTGCCAGCAGCTTAGTCGGTGGGACGGCAAACGAGCAGTACTTC	few	TRBV7-2	TRBJ2-7	.
CSVAFRFSYEQYF	TGCAGCGTTGCGTTCCGCTTCTCCTACGAGCAGTACTTC	.	TRBV29-1	TRBJ2-7	.
CATSRDKGLGTDTQYF	TGTGCCACCAGCAGAGATAAGGGGTTAGGCACAGATACGCAGTATTTT	few	TRBV15	TRBJ2-3	.
CASSQGRAKNIQYF	TGCGCCAGCAGCCAGGGGAGGGCCAAAAACATTCAGTACTTC	few	TRBV4-3	TRBJ2-4	.
CSVEPEAFF	TGCAGCGTTGAGCCCGAAGCTTTCTTT	many	TRBV29-1	TRBJ1-1	.
CASSPLGSGETQYF	TGTGCCAGCAGCCCACTGGGGTCCGGGGAGACCCAGTACTTC	.	TRBV7-2	TRBJ2-5	.
CSVVSGSGQGASLNYGYTF	TGCAGCGTTGTTAGCGGCTCTGGACAGGGGGCAAGCCTTAACTATGGCTACACCTTC	.	TRBV29-1	TRBJ1-2	TRBD1
CASRTMTGSLEQYF	TGTGCCAGCAGAACAATGACAGGGTCCTTGGAGCAGTACTTC	many	TRBV27	TRBJ2-7	TRBD1
CASRGRGLADAFYEQYF	TGTGCCAGCAGGGGGAGGGGACTAGCGGACGCTTTCTACGAGCAGTACTTC	.	TRBV12-3/TRBV12-4	TRBJ2-7	TRBD2
CATSGLATDTQYF	TGTGCCACTTCGGGACTAGCCACAGATACGCAGTATTTT	few	TRBV24-1	TRBJ2-3	TRBD2
CAWSWGGPYEQYF	TGTGCCTGGAGTTGGGGAGGCCCTTACGAGCAGTACTTC	.	TRBV30	TRBJ2-7	.
CASSQEWTRVYNEQFF	TGCGCCAGCAGCCAAGAGTGGACTAGGGTCTACAATGAGCAGTTCTTC	.	TRBV4-3	TRBJ2-1	TRBD2
CASTGGYGYTF	TGTGCCAGCACGGGGGGCTATGGCTACACCTTC	few	TRBV25-1	TRBJ1-2	.
CASSHPDREGASNRRDEQFF	TGCGCCAGCAGCCATCCCGATCGGGAGGGGGCCTCTAACCGGAGGGATGAGCAGTTCTTC	.	TRBV4-3	TRBJ2-1	.
CASSLKARSYEQYF	TGTGCCAGCAGTTTAAAGGCCCGGAGCTACGAGCAGTACTTC	many	TRBV27	TRBJ2-7	.
CASSFGPPQETQYF	TGCGCCAGCAGCTTCGGCCCCCCGCAAGAGACCCAGTACTTC	few	TRBV5-1	TRBJ2-5	.
CASSPQAPGINNEQFF	TGCGCCAGCAGCCCCCAGGCTCCGGGGATCAACAATGAGCAGTTCTTC	.	TRBV4-3	TRBJ2-1	.
CASSHPLGGGSINEQFF	TGTGCCAGTAGTCACCCGCTTGGCGGGGGCTCAATCAATGAGCAGTTCTTC	few	TRBV19	TRBJ2-1	.
CASSQRGPRGTGELFF	TGTGCCAGCAGCCAAAGGGGGCCGAGGGGCACCGGGGAGCTGTTTTTT	few	TRBV14	TRBJ2-2	TRBD1
CSVAFTQGATEAFF	TGCAGCGTTGCCTTTACACAGGGGGCGACTGAAGCTTTCTTT	few	TRBV29-1	TRBJ1-1	TRBD1
CASSVGGTYYEQYF	TGTGCCAGCAGCGTAGGGGGCACCTACTACGAGCAGTACTTC	.	TRBV9	TRBJ2-7	.